This is a list of T cell receptor beta chains from one sample in a study of Graves' ophthalmopathy and Graves' hyperthyroidism. TCRdb fed the multiplex PCR reads into MiXCR, producing one record per CDR3 protein. The sample has about 590,000 distinct CDR3 sequences, roughly 39% seen once. Specimen: peripheral blood or thyroid tissue (not recorded which). The source is an adult man with Graves' hyperthyroidism. The CDR3 runs from the conserved cysteine through the conserved F or W. A D gene is named only where the DNA matches it firmly. Only some rows state a clone size, as once, few, many or a class for expanded clones.

v_gene	abundance	d_gene	j_gene	CDR3aa	CDR3nt
TRBV7-3	few	.	TRBJ2-3	CASSLRSASTDTQYF	TGTGCCAGCAGCTTACGAAGTGCTAGCACAGATACGCAGTATTTT
TRBV9	.	TRBD1	TRBJ2-6	CASNPTGMGSGANVLTF	TGTGCCAGCAACCCGACAGGGATGGGATCTGGGGCCAACGTCCTGACTTTC
TRBV6-6	.	.	TRBJ1-4	CASRTDRLGNEKLFF	TGTGCCAGCAGAACCGACAGGTTGGGAAATGAAAAACTGTTTTTT
TRBV7-2	.	.	TRBJ1-6	CASSQVQGSSPLHF	TGTGCCAGCAGCCAAGTTCAGGGGAGCTCACCCCTCCACTTT
TRBV27	.	TRBD1	TRBJ1-6	CASSLWGQDNSPLHF	TGTGCCAGCAGTTTATGGGGACAGGACAATTCACCCCTCCACTTT
TRBV7-8	.	TRBD2	TRBJ2-5	CASSQGGSGSNQPQYF	TGTGCCAGCAGTCAAGGCGGCAGCGGGAGCAATCAGCCCCAGTACTTC
TRBV27	.	.	TRBJ1-2	CASSLFGGRLGYTF	TGTGCCAGCAGTTTATTTGGTGGCAGGCTAGGCTACACCTTC
TRBV2	many	.	TRBJ1-3	CASTFISGNTIYF	TGTGCCAGCACGTTCATCTCTGGAAACACCATATATTTT
TRBV29-1	many	TRBD1	TRBJ2-7	CSVLTSNIQQGAYEQYF	TGCAGCGTTTTAACCTCAAATATCCAGCAGGGGGCCTACGAGCAGTACTTC
TRBV7-8	many	.	TRBJ1-4	CASSLDDREKLFF	TGTGCCAGCAGCTTAGATGATAGGGAAAAACTGTTTTTT
TRBV19	.	TRBD1	TRBJ1-1	CASSDREETGAFF	TGTGCCAGTAGCGACAGGGAAGAAACTGGAGCTTTCTTT
TRBV20-1	.	.	TRBJ1-2	CSARDLGSNTF	TGCAGTGCTAGAGATCTCGGCAGCAACACCTTC
TRBV5-1	.	TRBD1	TRBJ1-4	CASSLSGTGREKLFF	TGCGCCAGCAGCTTGTCCGGGACAGGGAGGGAAAAACTGTTTTTT
TRBV15	.	TRBD1	TRBJ1-5	CATSRDGRGMGDQPQHF	TGTGCCACCAGCAGAGATGGCAGGGGGATGGGTGATCAGCCCCAGCATTTT